Shown below are 6 T cell receptor beta chains from a single sample sequenced in a study of regulatory T cells in long-lasting Graves disease. The time point is: persistent/refractory GD, antithyroid drugs over 5 years with positive TRAb. There was RNA extracted from PBMCs, and the TCR library was made from it. TCR beta libraries were built with iRepertoire HTBI primers and Arm-PCR of CDR3 regions. From the multiplex PCR reads, TCRdb called clonotypes with MiXCR, one entry per CDR3 protein. Of 450,000 or so distinct CDR3 sequences in the sample, roughly 23% are singletons; the top ten hold about an eighth. The material was peripheral blood mononuclear cells (PBMCs), obtained when the disease was refractory, from a patient treated with antithyroid drugs. The origin of the receptors is a female donor with Graves disease.

J is TRBJ2-1 and V is TRBV7-3, with 12 bases fitting TRBD2. The CDR3 contains 15 residues. The junction had 8 bases not matched to a gene; V was cut back by 4 bases and J by 10 bases. CDR1 is SGHTA, CDR2 FQGTGA, per germline. The CDR3 DNA sequence: TGTGCCAGCAGCTCGGGACTAGCGGGCCGTGCGGAGCAGTTCTTC. Residues: CASSSGLAGRAEQFF.

This clonotype was counted a few times. The V call is TRBV29-1, the J call TRBJ2-7; 7 bases match TRBD1. V shed 7 bases and J 0 bases; nucleotides not matched to a gene: 3. CDR1 is SQVTM, CDR2 ANQGSEA, per germline. This CDR3 is 12 amino acids long. In nucleotides, the CDR3 is TGCAGCGGCTGGGACAGCTCCTACGAGCAGTACTTC. It yields the protein CSGWDSSYEQYF.

The chain joins TRBV30 to TRBJ2-7; 7 bases line up with TRBD1. The CDR3 consists of 13 residues. V lost 3 bases, J lost 2 bases, and 4 bases stayed unmatched. Germline V gene data show CDR1 as GTSNPN and CDR2 as SVGIG (reference sequence). CDR3 nucleotides: TGTGCCTGGAGCTCCGGGACAGCCTACGAGCAGTACTTC. Translated: CAWSSGTAYEQYF.

This chain connects TRBV28 to TRBJ2-6; 8 bases match TRBD2. The CDR3 length is 14 residues. CDR1 is MDHEN and CDR2 is SYDVKM in the germline V gene. The V and J ends lost 8 bases and 4 bases, in that order; junction bases with no gene match: 4. The CDR3 protein is CASREGPGANVLTF. The CDR3, as DNA: TGTGCCAGCCGGGAGGGGCCAGGGGCCAACGTCCTGACTTTC.

With respect to this clonotype: One end of the junction is discordant with germline, which a read error may explain. The chain is built from TRBV20-1 and TRBJ2-7, with 9 bases identical to TRBD2. Germline V lookup: CDR1 DFQATT, CDR2 SNEGSKA (reference sequence). This CDR3 region has 13 residues. CDR3 region: CSAIAGATDEQYF. Here the CDR3 DNA reads TGTAGTGCAATAGCGGGAGCGACCGACGAGCAGTACTTC.

The sample holds many counts of this clonotype. The chain uses TRBV12-3 or TRBV12-4 and TRBJ1-2; TRBD1 matches 7 bases. The CDR3 extends over 13 amino acids. The junction had 3 bases not matched to a gene; V was cut back by 5 bases and J by 3 bases. The CDR3 loop is CASSRGQDYGYTF. The CDR3 DNA sequence: TGTGCCAGCAGTCGAGGACAGGACTATGGCTACACCTTC.